The rows below give T cell receptor beta chains drawn from one sample of a study of cytomegalovirus exposure and HLA in healthy donors. Libraries were prepared by immunoSEQ multiplex PCR; TCRdb keeps only in-frame clonotypes and omits some of them. Of roughly 190,000 clones in the sample, around 75% were seen once. The specimen was PBMCs. These receptor sequences come from a woman between 45 and 65 years old in good health and CMV-seronegative. The CDR3 runs from the conserved cysteine through the conserved F or W. The D gene is left open where the match is weak. Only part of the rows carry a size: once, few, many, or a class if the clone is expanded.

- TRBJ2-6 TRBV13 TRBD1 CASSLGQSGANVLTF TGTGCCAGCAGCTTGGGACAGTCTGGGGCCAACGTCCTGACTTTC
- TRBJ2-7 TRBV6-6 TRBD1 CASSYRGQGEHEQYF TGTGCCAGCAGTTACAGGGGACAGGGTGAACACGAGCAGTACTTC
once TRBJ2-1 TRBV9 - CASSVGAGPNEQFF TGTGCCAGCAGCGTAGGAGCGGGTCCCAATGAGCAGTTCTTC
- TRBJ2-7 TRBV7-2 - CASSLGTSLGEQYF TGTGCCAGCAGCTTAGGCACTAGCTTAGGCGAGCAGTACTTC
- TRBJ2-1 TRBV6-1 - CASRLARLNEQFF TGTGCCAGCAGACTAGCCCGCCTCAATGAGCAGTTCTTC
- TRBJ2-2 TRBV5-8 TRBD2 CASSLSGRRTGELFF TGTGCCAGCAGCTTGAGCGGGAGACGAACCGGGGAGCTGTTTTTT
- TRBJ2-7 TRBV11-1 TRBD2 CASSLISRGTSAYEQYF TGTGCCAGCAGCTTAATATCGAGGGGAACTAGCGCCTACGAGCAGTACTTC
few TRBJ1-2 TRBV5-1 - CASSPARVSNYGYTF TGCGCCAGCAGCCCCGCCCGGGTTTCTAACTATGGCTACACCTTC
- TRBJ2-7 TRBV28 TRBD2 CASSKGLARSYEQYF TGTGCCAGCAGTAAGGGACTAGCGCGCTCCTACGAGCAGTACTTC
- TRBJ1-2 TRBV27 - CASSLTLTGGYTF TGTGCCAGCAGCCTGACTTTAACCGGTGGCTACACCTTC
- TRBJ2-2 TRBV4-1 - CASSLKKRSGELFF TGCGCCAGCAGCCTAAAGAAGCGGTCCGGGGAGCTGTTTTTT
- TRBJ2-7 TRBV28 - CASSLRTPEYEQYF TGTGCCAGCAGTTTAAGGACTCCGGAATACGAGCAGTACTTC
- TRBJ2-5 TRBV7-2 - CASSRTTQETQYF TGTGCCAGCAGCCGTACTACCCAAGAGACCCAGTACTTC
- TRBJ2-1 TRBV6-6 - CASSYGGVGNEQFF TGTGCCAGCAGTTACGGAGGGGTCGGCAATGAGCAGTTCTTC
- TRBJ1-3 TRBV4-2 - CASRGDSGNTIYF TGTGCCAGCAGAGGGGACTCTGGAAACACCATATATTTT
- TRBJ2-1 TRBV5-4 TRBD2 CASSYQAGNEQFF TGTGCCAGCAGCTACCAAGCGGGAAATGAGCAGTTCTTC
- TRBJ2-5 TRBV10-3 - CAISTSQRTVGETQYF TGTGCCATCAGTACCAGCCAGCGGACAGTAGGGGAGACCCAGTACTTC
- TRBJ2-3 TRBV27 TRBD2 CASSRLGLAGGRTDTQYF TGTGCCAGCAGTAGACTAGGACTAGCGGGGGGACGCACAGATACGCAGTATTTT